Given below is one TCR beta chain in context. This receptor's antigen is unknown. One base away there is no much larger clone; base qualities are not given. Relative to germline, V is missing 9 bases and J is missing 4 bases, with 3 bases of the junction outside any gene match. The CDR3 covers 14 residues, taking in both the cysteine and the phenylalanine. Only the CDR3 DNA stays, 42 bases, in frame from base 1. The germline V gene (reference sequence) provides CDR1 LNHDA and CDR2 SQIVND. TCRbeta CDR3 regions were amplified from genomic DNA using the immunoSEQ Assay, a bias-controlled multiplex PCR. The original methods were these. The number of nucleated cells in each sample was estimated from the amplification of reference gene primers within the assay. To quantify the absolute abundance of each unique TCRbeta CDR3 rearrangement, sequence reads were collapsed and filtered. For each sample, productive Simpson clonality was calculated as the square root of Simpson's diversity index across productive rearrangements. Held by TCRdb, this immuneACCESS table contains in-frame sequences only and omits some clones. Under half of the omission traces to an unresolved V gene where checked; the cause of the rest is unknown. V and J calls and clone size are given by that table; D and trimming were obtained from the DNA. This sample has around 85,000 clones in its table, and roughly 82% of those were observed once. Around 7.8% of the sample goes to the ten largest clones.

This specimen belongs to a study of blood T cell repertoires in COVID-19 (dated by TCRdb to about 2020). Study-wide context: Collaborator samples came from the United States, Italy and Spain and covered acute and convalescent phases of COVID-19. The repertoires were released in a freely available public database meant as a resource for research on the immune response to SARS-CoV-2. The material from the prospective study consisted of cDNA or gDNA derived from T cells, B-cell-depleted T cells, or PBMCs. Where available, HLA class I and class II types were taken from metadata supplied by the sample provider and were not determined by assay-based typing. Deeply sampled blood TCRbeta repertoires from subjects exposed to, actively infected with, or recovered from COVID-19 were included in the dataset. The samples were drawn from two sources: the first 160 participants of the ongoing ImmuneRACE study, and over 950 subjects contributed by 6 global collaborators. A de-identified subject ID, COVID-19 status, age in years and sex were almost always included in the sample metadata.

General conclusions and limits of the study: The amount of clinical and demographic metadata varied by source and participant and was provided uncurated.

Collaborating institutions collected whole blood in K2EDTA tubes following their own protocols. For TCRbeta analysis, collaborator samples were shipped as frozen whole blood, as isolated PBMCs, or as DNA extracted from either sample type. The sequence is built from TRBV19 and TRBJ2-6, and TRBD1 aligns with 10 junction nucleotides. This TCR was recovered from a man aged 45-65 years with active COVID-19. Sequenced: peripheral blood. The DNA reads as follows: TGTGCCAGGGACAGGGGGACCGGGGCCAACGTCCTGACTTTC. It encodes CARDRGTGANVLTF.